The 2 T cell receptor beta chains in this list originate from one sample, sequenced in a study of molecular identifiers for immune sequencing clone quantification. Each CDR3 protein gets one entry after TCRdb re-called the PCR reads with MiXCR. The data contain about 500,000 distinct CDR3 sequences, around a fifth of them singletons. The sample comprised naive CD8+ T cells from blood, with Jurkat cell RNA spiked in. The subset here: FACS-sorted CD8+CD4-CCR7+CD45RA+ naive T cells. The receptor source for this set is a human donor in good health. Some libraries in this study had Jurkat cell RNA spiked in.

This clonotype appeared many times. The chain combines TRBV27 with TRBJ2-3, with D uncertain. The CDR3 has 13 residues. Germline lookup yields CDR1 MNHEY and CDR2 SMNVEV (reference sequence). V was shortened by 5 bases and J by 1 base, with 7 bases between the two germline ends. CDR3 amino acids: CASSPLGTDTQYF. As DNA, the CDR3 is TGTGCCAGCAGTCCCCTGGGCACAGATACGCAGTATTTT.

The sample holds many counts of this clonotype. The chain recombines TRBV7-9 with TRBJ2-6, with D unresolved. V shed 4 bases and J shed 0 bases, with 13 bases lying between them. Germline V CDR1 and CDR2: SEHNR, FQNEAQ (reference sequence). The CDR3 length is 17 residues. As DNA, the CDR3 is TGTGCCAGCAGCTCGATAGAGGTATACTCTGGGGCCAACGTCCTGACTTTC. Its protein product is CASSSIEVYSGANVLTF.